The 17 T cell receptor beta chains given below trace back to one sample, sequenced in a study of cytomegalovirus exposure and HLA in healthy donors. PCR employed 60 Vbeta and 13 Jbeta primers. The repertoire was sequenced with immunoSEQ multiplex PCR; TCRdb's copy has only in-frame clones and lacks some. This sample carries 150,000 to 170,000 clones, roughly 80% of them seen once, and the ten largest clones take approximately 7.7%. Sequenced sample: PBMCs. The receptor source for this set is a young man in good health and CMV-seropositive.

The genes are TRBV16 and TRBJ1-1, with D unresolved. CDR1 KGHSY and CDR2 FQNENV come from the germline V gene. The V end lost 0 bases, the J end lost 1 base, and 12 bases lay between the germline ends. The CDR3 sequence is 16 residues long. The DNA of the CDR3 is TGTGCCAGCAGCCAATCAATCTTAGCAACGAACACTGAAGCTTTCTTT. Residues: CASSQSILATNTEAFF.

This chain links TRBV9 with TRBJ2-5; 7 bases agree with TRBD2. V shed 0 bases, J shed 2 bases, and the junction held 4 bases outside the gene matches. The CDR3 contains 15 residues. Germline V gene lookup returns CDR1 SGDLS and CDR2 YYNGEE. The CDR3 DNA sequence: TGTGCCAGCAGCGTAGCTCCTAGCGGACAAGAGACCCAGTACTTC. Translating gives CASSVAPSGQETQYF. The variable domain in full, with the rest retrieved from reference TRBV9 and TRBJ2-5, is DSGVTQTPKHLITATGQRVTLRCSPRSGDLSVYWYQQSLDQGLQFLIQYYNGEERAKGNILERFSAQQFPDLHSELNLSSLELGDSALYFCASSVAPSGQETQYFGPGTRLLVL.

The V and J genes are TRBV28 and TRBJ1-2, with unresolved D. This CDR3 contains 11 residues. Trimming shortened V by 9 bases and J by 8 bases, and 13 bases separated the two germline ends. CDR1 and CDR2 from the germline V gene are MDHEN and SYDVKM. The CDR3 reads CASSHRYGYTF. The CDR3 bases are TGTGCCAGTTCCCACCGGTACGGCTACACCTTC.

This clone was detected only once. This chain connects TRBV21-1 to TRBJ2-7; the table's TRBD2 call for D was not verified on the DNA. TRBV21-1 is a pseudogene. The CDR3 is made up of 12 amino acids. CDR3 protein: CASSNGSYEQYF. CDR3 DNA: TGTGCCAGCAGCAACGGCTCCTACGAGCAGTACTTC.

The gene calls are TRBV4-3 and TRBJ1-1; 10 positions agree with TRBD1. This CDR3 spans 16 amino acids. The germline CDR1 and CDR2 sequences are LGHNA and YSLEER. The V segment lost 4 bases and the J segment 0 bases; nucleotides outside the gene matches: 5. In nucleotides, the CDR3 is TGCGCCAGCAGCCGGGGGACAGGGGCCGTGAACACTGAAGCTTTCTTT. Amino acids: CASSRGTGAVNTEAFF.

This clone was detected only a few times. The chain recombines TRBV6-1 with TRBJ2-7; weak D call: TRBD1 (7 bases). This CDR3 comprises 13 residues. V was pared by 8 bases and J by 3 bases, with 14 bases between. The germline gives CDR1 MNHNS, CDR2 SASEGT. The CDR3 DNA follows: TGTGCCAGCGGGGAGGACAGGATCTACGAGCAGTACTTC. Protein: CASGEDRIYEQYF.

The chain is built from TRBV18 and TRBJ1-1; D may be TRBD1 (5 bases). CDR3 length equals 15 residues. CDR1 KGHSH and CDR2 LQKENI come from the germline V gene. V gave up 4 bases and J gave up 0 bases, with 12 bases separating them. The CDR3 region has the DNA TGTGCCAGCTCACTGGGGGAGGGCATGAACACTGAAGCTTTCTTT. Its translation is CASSLGEGMNTEAFF.

The chain employs TRBV5-4 and TRBJ1-2, with TRBD1 as a possible D gene (5 bases). CDR3 length: 12 amino acids. CDR1 and CDR2 (germline): SGHNT, YYREEE (reference sequence). The V end lost 0 bases, the J end lost 6 bases, and 6 bases lay between the germline ends. CDR3 amino acids: CASSLEGDGYTF. The CDR3 DNA is TGTGCCAGCAGCTTGGAAGGGGATGGCTACACCTTC. Combining the CDR3 with reference TRBV5-4 and TRBJ1-2 gives the whole variable domain ETGVTQSPTHLIKTRGQQVTLRCSSQSGHNTVSWYQQALGQGPQFIFQYYREEENGRGNFPPRFSGLQFPNYSSELNVNALELDDSALYLCASSLEGDGYTFGSGTRLTVV.

The V gene is TRBV5-6, the J gene TRBJ2-5; D possibly corresponds to TRBD2 (7 bases). The germline V gene has CDR1 SGHDT and CDR2 YYEEEE. Trimming shortened V by 4 bases and J by 6 bases, and 13 bases separated the two germline ends. CDR3 size: 13 residues. The chain's CDR3 is CASSPGGRKTQYF. CDR3 nucleotides: TGTGCCAGCAGCCCGGGGGGCAGGAAGACCCAGTACTTC.

The J gene is TRBJ2-1, the V gene TRBV4-1; a possible D gene is TRBD1 (6 bases). V was cut by 0 bases and J by 2 bases, with 14 bases left in between. This CDR3 contains 17 residues. The germline CDR1 and CDR2 sequences are MGHRA and YSYEKL. CDR3 sequence reads: CASSQDLKGGTYNEQFF. CDR3 sequence (DNA): TGCGCCAGCAGCCAAGATCTGAAAGGGGGAACCTACAATGAGCAGTTCTTC.

V gene TRBV6-5 combines with J gene TRBJ2-7, with 10 bases lining up with TRBD2. V shed 0 bases and J 7 bases; nucleotides not matched to a gene: 6. The CDR3 consists of 15 residues. The germline V gene has CDR1 MNHEY and CDR2 SVGAGI. Here the CDR3 DNA reads TGTGCCAGCAGTTACTCTCTAGCGGGGGTGTTAGAGCAGTACTTC. Translating it yields CASSYSLAGVLEQYF.

V gene TRBV30 combines with J gene TRBJ1-5; D remains unclear. V lost 1 base and J lost 2, with 6 bases in between. Per the germline V gene, CDR1 is GTSNPN and CDR2 is SVGIG (reference sequence). The CDR3 extends over 13 amino acids. The CDR3 reads CAWSGLGNQPQHF. In DNA form, the CDR3 reads TGTGCCTGGAGTGGGCTAGGCAATCAGCCCCAGCATTTT.

This clone was picked up one time. The gene calls are TRBV6-6 and TRBJ1-5, with 7 positions matching TRBD1. The CDR3 extends over 15 amino acids. Unmatched junction bases numbered 8, after V lost 5 bases and J lost 4 bases. Germline V gene lookup returns CDR1 MNHNY and CDR2 SVGAGI (reference sequence). Written as DNA, the CDR3 is TGTGCCAGCAGTCCCCGGCAGGGGGGAAATCAGCCCCAGCATTTT. Encoded protein: CASSPRQGGNQPQHF.

The gene calls are TRBV7-6 and TRBJ1-3; 8 positions agree with TRBD1. The CDR3 is made up of 15 amino acids. The V gene end was trimmed by 4 bases and the J gene end by 6 bases; junction bases not matched to a gene: 8. CDR1 is SGHVS, CDR2 FNYEAQ, per germline. DNA for the CDR3: TGTGCCAGCAGCTCTGGACAGGGAAGTTTAAACACCATATATTTT. This encodes CASSSGQGSLNTIYF.

The sample holds a few counts of this clone. This chain uses TRBV4-1 with TRBJ2-3; D is possibly TRBD1 (6 bases). V lost 3 bases, J lost 4 bases, and 17 bases lay in between. The CDR3 has 16 residues. Germline V gene lookup returns CDR1 MGHRA and CDR2 YSYEKL. CDR3 sequence (DNA): TGCGCCAGCAGCCAGAGAAACAGGGTTGGATCAGATACGCAGTATTTT. It encodes CASSQRNRVGSDTQYF.

The chain employs TRBV19 and TRBJ1-1, with a possible D match to TRBD1 (5 bases). CDR1 is LNHDA and CDR2 is SQIVND in the germline V gene (reference sequence). The V end was cut by 3 bases, the J end by 2 bases, with 10 bases between. This CDR3 contains 14 residues. The CDR3 loop is CASSIATANTEAFF. The CDR3 DNA is TGTGCCAGTAGTATTGCGACAGCTAACACTGAAGCTTTCTTT.

The chain uses TRBV10-3 and TRBJ1-1, with D unresolved. Trimming left V 6 bases short and J 2 bases short, with 4 bases between. CDR1 is ENHRY and CDR2 is SYGVKD in the germline V gene. The CDR3 totals 11 residues. CDR3: CAISSNTEAFF. CDR3 in DNA: TGTGCCATCAGCTCCAACACTGAAGCTTTCTTT.